This TCR beta chain came from a study of blood T cell repertoires in COVID-19. Study-level background: Specimens from acute and convalescent COVID-19 originated in the United States, Italy and Spain. Nucleic acid was either cDNA or gDNA, and it came from T cells, B-cell-depleted T cells, or PBMCs.

Under the authors' procedure: Estimated nucleated cell counts came from reference gene primer amplification. Clones were sequenced by immunoSEQ multiplex PCR, and TCRdb holds only the in-frame ones, with some missing. D and trimming come from the DNA, and the V and J calls and clone size come from that table. The data contain 90,000 to 110,000 clones, around 90% of them singletons. This clone was detected once. From germline, CDR1 is LGHNA and CDR2 YSLEER. CDR3 size: 19 residues. Losses at the gene ends were 3 bases for V and 0 bases for J; bases not matched to a gene: 8. This TCR was sampled from a human donor in a cohort sampled during active COVID-19. What was sequenced was peripheral blood. The V call is TRBV4-3, the J call TRBJ2-4, with TRBD2 identical over 13 bases. The CDR3 reads CASSHLLAGGSLAKNIQYF. DNA of the CDR3: TGCGCCAGCAGCCACCTACTAGCGGGAGGGTCTCTAGCCAAAAACATTCAGTACTTC.